Described below is a single T cell receptor beta chain sequence and its context. Its antigen remains unknown. The data were taken from a study of T cells in Graves' hyperthyroidism and ophthalmopathy. Study-wide points: Ophthalmopathy was told apart from stable hyperthyroidism by a 13 V-J model.

The CDR3 regions of TCR beta were amplified from RNA transcripts. Carried out on the TCR CDR3, a first-round RT-PCR used the HTBI primer set. From the multiplex PCR reads, TCRdb called clonotypes with MiXCR, one entry per CDR3 protein. The sample records a few hundred thousand distinct CDR3 sequences, around 45% being singletons. This CDR3 region has 13 residues. Losses at the gene ends were 2 bases for V and 4 bases for J; bases not matched to a gene: 3. CDR1 and CDR2 (germline): SQVTM, ANQGSEA. The study excluded patients with uncontrolled infection, other autoimmune disease, pregnancy or lactation. In making diagnoses, clinical symptoms, serum thyroxine and TRAb, thyroid ultrasound and orbital computed tomography were all used.

Input material: peripheral blood or thyroid tissue (not recorded which). This rearrangement joins TRBV29-1 to TRBJ1-1, with 8 bases lining up with TRBD1. The receptor was isolated from an adult woman with Graves' disease, either hyperthyroidism or ophthalmopathy (not recorded which). The CDR3 sequence is CSVEITGGTEAFF. CDR3 coding DNA: TGCAGCGTTGAAATAACAGGGGGCACTGAAGCTTTCTTT.